The next 7 T cell receptor beta chains were all read from a single sample in a study of OX40 agonist ivuxolimab in advanced cancers. Profiling relied on immunoSEQ multiplex PCR, and the TCRdb table lists in-frame clones only, not all of them. The table lists tens of thousands of clones, 85% to 95% of them singletons. Sequences were derived from CD4+ or CD8+ T cells sorted from blood, sampled in a trial of the OX40 agonist ivuxolimab. These receptor sequences come from an adult with an advanced solid tumor such as melanoma, head and neck, liver or kidney cancer.

The J gene is TRBJ1-2, the V gene TRBV7-9, with D tentatively TRBD1 (5 bases). The length of the CDR3 is 15 residues. Trimming took 2 bases from V and 2 from J, leaving 12 bases between them. CDR1 and CDR2 (germline): SEHNR, FQNEAQ (reference sequence). The CDR3 DNA is TGTGCCAGCAGCTTAACCGGGACGCAGAACTATGGCTACACCTTC. This codes for CASSLTGTQNYGYTF.

The V gene is TRBV5-8, the J gene TRBJ2-3; possibly TRBD1 or TRBD2 for D (5 bases each). This CDR3 has 17 residues. Germline assignment: CDR1 SGHTS and CDR2 YDEGEE. The ends were cut back, 0 bases at V and 6 bases at J, with 20 bases in the middle. CDR3 sequence reads: CASSLGRGTDLGDTQYF. The CDR3 bases are TGTGCCAGCAGCTTGGGGCGAGGGACGGACTTGGGGGATACGCAGTATTTT. The full variable domain, with the rest looked up from reference TRBV5-8 and TRBJ2-3, is EAGVTQSPTHLIKTRGQQATLRCSPISGHTSVYWYQQALGLGLQFLLWYDEGEERNRGNFPPRFSGRQFPNYSSELNVNALELEDSALYLCASSLGRGTDLGDTQYFGPGTRLTVL.

This chain uses TRBV5-1 with TRBJ1-4, with a weak D call TRBD1 (5 bases). The CDR3 is 12 residues long. V lost 5 bases to trimming and J lost 7 bases, with 9 bases between them. CDR1 and CDR2 (germline): SGHRS, YFSETQ. CDR3 sequence: CASRRDREKLFF. The CDR3 DNA is TGCGCCAGCAGAAGGGACCGTGAAAAACTGTTTTTT.

The CDR3 nucleotides read TGTGCCAGCTCACCGCGACAGGGACCTAATGAAAAACTGTTTTTT. It codes for CASSPRQGPNEKLFF. The chain is built from TRBV18 and TRBJ1-4, with 7 bases identical to TRBD1. Germline CDR1 is KGHSH and CDR2 is LQKENI. The CDR3 sequence is 15 residues long. With V trimmed by 3 bases and J by 3 bases, 4 bases remained unmatched.

The sample holds a few counts of this clone. The CDR3 here is CASSFRGANYGYTF. As DNA, the CDR3 is TGTGCCAGCAGTTTCCGGGGCGCTAACTATGGCTACACCTTC. The V call is TRBV28, the J call TRBJ1-2; perhaps TRBD1 as D (5 bases). V lost 3 bases and J 0 bases, leaving 8 bases between the germline ends. The CDR3 covers 14 residues. CDR1 and CDR2 (germline): MDHEN, SYDVKM.

The chain recombines TRBV19 with TRBJ2-4; 7 bases fit TRBD1. The CDR3 totals 14 residues. Trimming cost V 2 bases and J 11 bases; bases outside gene matches: 9. Germline V lookup: CDR1 LNHDA, CDR2 SQIVND (reference sequence). This CDR3 is CASSIFGTDILQYF. The CDR3 nucleotides are TGTGCCAGTAGTATATTCGGGACAGATATTCTTCAGTACTTC.

V is TRBV10-3 and J is TRBJ2-7; TRBD2 aligns across 7 bases. This CDR3 comprises 14 residues. V dropped 8 bases and J dropped 3; count of bases not matched to a gene: 10. Per the germline V gene, CDR1 is ENHRY and CDR2 is SYGVKD. This CDR3 is CAIRTRQEGYEQYF. As DNA, the CDR3 is TGTGCCATCCGGACTAGGCAGGAGGGCTACGAGCAGTACTTC.